These T cell receptor beta chains were read from a single sample in a study of control samples from healthy donors and cancer patients. Some clones are missing from TCRdb's copy, which holds only in-frame ones; the method was immunoSEQ multiplex PCR. The data contain approximately 54,000 clones, 85% to 90% of them singletons. Sequencing was done on a sample of PBMCs. The receptor source for this set is a man aged 45-65 years with head and neck cancer. CDR3s include the opening cysteine and the closing phenylalanine or tryptophan. The order of the fields is clone size, D gene, V gene, J gene, CDR3 protein, CDR3 DNA. The D gene is left open where the match is weak. A row's size may be missing; if present it is once, few, many or a size class.

clone size: -; D gene: -; V gene: TRBV7-3; J gene: TRBJ2-1; CDR3 protein: CASSLNPQGIAYNEQFF; CDR3 DNA: TGTGCCAGCAGCTTAAACCCACAGGGTATCGCCTACAATGAGCAGTTCTTC
clone size: -; D gene: -; V gene: TRBV3-1/TRBV3-2; J gene: TRBJ2-5; CDR3 protein: CASSQVELGQETQYF; CDR3 DNA: TGTGCCAGCAGCCAAGTCGAGTTAGGACAAGAGACCCAGTACTTC
clone size: -; D gene: -; V gene: TRBV5-1; J gene: TRBJ1-2; CDR3 protein: CASSLGQAGNYGYTF; CDR3 DNA: TGCGCCAGCAGCTTGGGCCAGGCGGGAAACTATGGCTACACCTTC
clone size: -; D gene: TRBD1; V gene: TRBV6-5; J gene: TRBJ2-7; CDR3 protein: CASSIRGGHEQYF; CDR3 DNA: TGTGCCAGCAGTATACGAGGGGGCCACGAGCAGTACTTC
clone size: -; D gene: TRBD1; V gene: TRBV19; J gene: TRBJ2-5; CDR3 protein: CASSGDRVSETQYF; CDR3 DNA: TGTGCCAGTAGCGGGGACAGGGTTTCGGAGACCCAGTACTTC
clone size: -; D gene: TRBD2; V gene: TRBV6-5; J gene: TRBJ2-3; CDR3 protein: CASGTSGNTDTQYF; CDR3 DNA: TGTGCCAGCGGAACCAGCGGGAACACAGATACGCAGTATTTT
clone size: -; D gene: -; V gene: TRBV7-8; J gene: TRBJ2-5; CDR3 protein: CASSSPFLAIQGTQYF; CDR3 DNA: TGTGCCAGCAGCTCACCCTTTCTAGCAATCCAGGGGACCCAGTACTTC
clone size: -; D gene: TRBD2; V gene: TRBV7-9; J gene: TRBJ2-3; CDR3 protein: CASSTGLAGTDTQYF; CDR3 DNA: TGTGCCAGCAGCACAGGACTAGCGGGGACAGATACGCAGTATTTT
clone size: -; D gene: TRBD1; V gene: TRBV5-1; J gene: TRBJ2-5; CDR3 protein: CASSLAFMVTGEETQYF; CDR3 DNA: TGCGCCAGCAGCTTGGCCTTTATGGTAACAGGGGAAGAGACCCAGTACTTC
clone size: -; D gene: -; V gene: TRBV28; J gene: TRBJ2-3; CDR3 protein: CASTLRVVPDTQYF; CDR3 DNA: TGTGCCAGCACCCTAAGGGTGGTTCCAGATACGCAGTATTTT
clone size: -; D gene: -; V gene: TRBV7-2; J gene: TRBJ1-5; CDR3 protein: CASSTQFQSQPQHF; CDR3 DNA: TGTGCCAGCAGCACTCAGTTCCAGAGTCAGCCCCAGCATTTT
clone size: once; D gene: -; V gene: TRBV7-2; J gene: TRBJ2-3; CDR3 protein: CASSLARGTDTQYF; CDR3 DNA: TGTGCCAGCAGCTTAGCCCGGGGGACAGATACGCAGTATTTT
clone size: -; D gene: TRBD2; V gene: TRBV2; J gene: TRBJ2-5; CDR3 protein: CASSVNSGRDETQYF; CDR3 DNA: TGTGCCAGCAGTGTGAATAGCGGGAGGGATGAGACCCAGTACTTC
clone size: -; D gene: -; V gene: TRBV12-5; J gene: TRBJ2-7; CDR3 protein: CASGPPLGGEQYF; CDR3 DNA: TGTGCTAGTGGTCCACCTCTGGGTGGCGAGCAGTACTTC
clone size: -; D gene: -; V gene: TRBV2; J gene: TRBJ1-1; CDR3 protein: CASSPDTEAFF; CDR3 DNA: TGTGCCAGCAGCCCTGACACTGAAGCTTTCTTT
clone size: -; D gene: -; V gene: TRBV11-2; J gene: TRBJ1-3; CDR3 protein: CASSSSTGPGNTIYF; CDR3 DNA: TGTGCCAGCAGCTCCTCCACGGGGCCTGGAAACACCATATATTTT
clone size: -; D gene: -; V gene: TRBV5-4; J gene: TRBJ2-1; CDR3 protein: CASTRQGGNEQFF; CDR3 DNA: TGTGCCAGCACCCGACAGGGAGGCAATGAGCAGTTCTTC
clone size: -; D gene: -; V gene: TRBV4-2; J gene: TRBJ2-1; CDR3 protein: CASSQGYREFDEQFF; CDR3 DNA: TGTGCCAGCAGCCAAGGTTACCGGGAGTTCGATGAGCAGTTCTTC
clone size: -; D gene: -; V gene: TRBV6-5; J gene: TRBJ1-4; CDR3 protein: CASRDWGSNEKLFF; CDR3 DNA: TGTGCCAGCAGAGATTGGGGGTCAAATGAAAAACTGTTTTTT
clone size: -; D gene: -; V gene: TRBV7-9; J gene: TRBJ2-7; CDR3 protein: CASSPPGGPSSYEQYF; CDR3 DNA: TGTGCCAGCAGCCCCCCGGGTGGTCCGAGCTCCTACGAGCAGTACTTC
clone size: few; D gene: TRBD1; V gene: TRBV19; J gene: TRBJ1-5; CDR3 protein: CASTPGQTQRPQHF; CDR3 DNA: TGTGCCAGTACGCCGGGACAGACACAGAGGCCCCAGCATTTT
clone size: -; D gene: -; V gene: TRBV10-3; J gene: TRBJ2-2; CDR3 protein: CAISESLQGDTGELFF; CDR3 DNA: TGTGCCATCAGTGAGTCATTACAGGGTGACACCGGGGAGCTGTTTTTT
clone size: -; D gene: TRBD2; V gene: TRBV27; J gene: TRBJ2-2; CDR3 protein: CASSYTGGGELFF; CDR3 DNA: TGTGCCAGCAGTTACACGGGAGGCGGGGAGCTGTTTTTT
clone size: -; D gene: -; V gene: TRBV11-2; J gene: TRBJ1-2; CDR3 protein: CASSSSGNYGYTF; CDR3 DNA: TGTGCCAGCAGCTCCTCAGGGAACTATGGCTACACCTTC
clone size: -; D gene: -; V gene: TRBV28; J gene: TRBJ2-6; CDR3 protein: CATHNSGANVLTF; CDR3 DNA: TGTGCCACCCATAATTCTGGGGCCAACGTCCTGACTTTC
clone size: once; D gene: -; V gene: TRBV14; J gene: TRBJ1-3; CDR3 protein: CASSPWGFSGNTIYF; CDR3 DNA: TGTGCCAGCAGCCCCTGGGGGTTCTCTGGAAACACCATATATTTT
clone size: once; D gene: -; V gene: TRBV5-5; J gene: TRBJ2-2; CDR3 protein: CASSLGLQSYTGELFF; CDR3 DNA: TGTGCCAGCAGCTTGGGGCTACAAAGCTACACCGGGGAGCTGTTTTTT
clone size: -; D gene: -; V gene: TRBV6-1; J gene: TRBJ2-2; CDR3 protein: CASSDAVATPGELFF; CDR3 DNA: TGTGCCAGCAGTGACGCGGTCGCCACACCGGGGGAGCTGTTTTTT
clone size: -; D gene: -; V gene: TRBV7-2; J gene: TRBJ2-7; CDR3 protein: CASSWGYSSYEQYF; CDR3 DNA: TGTGCCAGCAGCTGGGGTTATAGCTCCTACGAGCAGTACTTC
clone size: -; D gene: TRBD1; V gene: TRBV6-5; J gene: TRBJ1-1; CDR3 protein: CASSTRDRDRSAFF; CDR3 DNA: TGTGCCAGCAGTACCCGGGACAGGGATCGTTCAGCTTTCTTT
clone size: -; D gene: -; V gene: TRBV11-2; J gene: TRBJ2-7; CDR3 protein: CASSSVRGQNYEQYF; CDR3 DNA: TGTGCCAGCAGCTCAGTTCGCGGGCAAAACTACGAGCAGTACTTC
clone size: -; D gene: -; V gene: TRBV28; J gene: TRBJ2-2; CDR3 protein: CASSLYGTLNTGELFF; CDR3 DNA: TGTGCCAGCAGTTTATATGGGACTCTTAACACCGGGGAGCTGTTTTTT
clone size: -; D gene: TRBD1; V gene: TRBV5-1; J gene: TRBJ1-1; CDR3 protein: CASAPDPGQPNTEAFF; CDR3 DNA: TGCGCCAGCGCACCCGACCCGGGACAGCCGAACACTGAAGCTTTCTTT
clone size: -; D gene: TRBD1; V gene: TRBV20-1; J gene: TRBJ2-2; CDR3 protein: CSHRGPGELFF; CDR3 DNA: TGCAGTCACAGGGGGCCCGGGGAGCTGTTTTTT
clone size: -; D gene: -; V gene: TRBV28; J gene: TRBJ1-2; CDR3 protein: CASSRFRAGYTF; CDR3 DNA: TGTGCCAGCAGCAGGTTCAGGGCGGGCTACACCTTC
clone size: once; D gene: -; V gene: TRBV7-3; J gene: TRBJ2-4; CDR3 protein: CASSLMGGSAKNIQYF; CDR3 DNA: TGTGCCAGCAGCTTGATGGGGGGCTCCGCCAAAAACATTCAGTACTTC
clone size: -; D gene: -; V gene: TRBV18; J gene: TRBJ2-5; CDR3 protein: CASSRQNQETQYF; CDR3 DNA: TGTGCCAGCTCACGTCAGAACCAAGAGACCCAGTACTTC
clone size: -; D gene: -; V gene: TRBV30; J gene: TRBJ2-1; CDR3 protein: CAWKGAGEQFF; CDR3 DNA: TGTGCCTGGAAAGGGGCGGGTGAGCAGTTCTTC
clone size: -; D gene: TRBD1; V gene: TRBV28; J gene: TRBJ2-5; CDR3 protein: CASSLRLTGITRETQYF; CDR3 DNA: TGTGCCAGCAGTTTACGCCTGACAGGGATTACGCGAGAGACCCAGTACTTC
clone size: once; D gene: -; V gene: TRBV14; J gene: TRBJ1-1; CDR3 protein: CASSQEAASIKQAFF; CDR3 DNA: TGTGCCAGCAGCCAAGAGGCAGCCAGCATAAAACAGGCTTTCTTT